This TCR beta chain is from a study of T-cell memory formation after mild COVID-19. Study information: The two donors had largely donor-specific TCR clusters.

Study results and caveats: Second-wave clones peaking on day 37 lacked confirmed SARS-CoV-2 specificity.

CDR1 is KGHSH and CDR2 is LQKENI in the germline V gene. The J segment lost 1 base and the V segment lost 4 bases, leaving 11 bases of the junction unmatched. This CDR3 has 17 amino acids. TCRdb itself ran the 5' RACE reads through MiXCR, one entry per CDR3 protein. The table lists some 330,000 distinct CDR3 sequences, roughly 20% of them singletons, with 9.5% to 15% in the top ten. This clonotype came up a few times. What it binds is unknown. The genes are TRBV18 and TRBJ1-1, with TRBD1 matching 8 bases. This sequence was found in an adult woman who had mild COVID-19 (a few samples of this study predate the infection). Cell type and time point are not known. Material: PBMCs or a T cell subset sorted from them (not recorded which). The CDR3 here is CASSHRGTGQENTEAFF. In DNA, the CDR3 is TGTGCCAGCTCACACAGGGGGACAGGTCAGGAGAACACTGAAGCTTTCTTT.